This TCR beta chain was captured in a study of shared clonotypes between healthy human individuals. Overall study results and limits: In this cohort, only blood was sampled, and tissue repertoires likely differ. Against clonotypes common to all four donors, non-shared ones had lower generation probabilities.

For sorted subsets, approximately 200 ng DNA per replicate equaled some 27,000 T cell genomes. Libraries were prepared by immunoSEQ multiplex PCR; TCRdb keeps only in-frame clonotypes and omits some of them. The repertoire holds some 2,000,000 clones, with roughly 96% as singletons. The CDR3 is 18 residues long. Germline CDR1 and CDR2: ENHRY and SYGVKD. The trim removed 2 bases at V and 4 bases at J, leaving 14 bases unmatched. Regarding this clone: What it binds is not known.

J is TRBJ2-7 and V is TRBV10-3; 10 bases match TRBD2. The specimen was naive CD4+ T cells sorted from blood. Described subset: CD45RA+ positively selected. The clonotype was recovered from a man aged 18 to 29 in good health. The CDR3 nucleotides read TGTGCCATCAGTGAGGACCCCGGACTAGCGGTTCTTGGGTACGAGCAGTACTTC. It specifies CAISEDPGLAVLGYEQYF.